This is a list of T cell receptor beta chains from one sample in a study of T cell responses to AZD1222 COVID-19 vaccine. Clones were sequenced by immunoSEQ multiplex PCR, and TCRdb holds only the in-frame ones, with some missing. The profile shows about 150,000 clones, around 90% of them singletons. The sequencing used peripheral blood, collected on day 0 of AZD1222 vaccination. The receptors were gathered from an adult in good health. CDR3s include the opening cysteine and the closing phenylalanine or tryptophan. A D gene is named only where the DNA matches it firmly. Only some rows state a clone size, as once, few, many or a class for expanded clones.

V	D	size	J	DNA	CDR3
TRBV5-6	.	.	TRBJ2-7	TGTGCCAGCAGCTTGGATTTTGGCAGCTCCTACGAGCAGTACTTC	CASSLDFGSSYEQYF
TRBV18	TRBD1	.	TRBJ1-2	TGTGCCAGCTCACCGAGGGGGCAGGGTCAGTTTGGCTACACCTTC	CASSPRGQGQFGYTF
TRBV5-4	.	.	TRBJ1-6	TGTGCCAGCAGCTTGGGACGGACTGTTTCACCCCTCCACTTT	CASSLGRTVSPLHF
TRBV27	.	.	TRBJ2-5	TGTGCCAGCAGTAACCCGGTACAAGAGACCCAGTACTTC	CASSNPVQETQYF
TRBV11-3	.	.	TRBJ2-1	TGTGCCAGCAGCTTAGATCACTACAATGAGCAGTTCTTC	CASSLDHYNEQFF
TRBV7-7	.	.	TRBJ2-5	TGTGCTAGCAGTACAGAGGCGGGCGGGGAGACCCAGTACTTC	CASSTEAGGETQYF
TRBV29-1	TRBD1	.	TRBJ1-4	TGCAGCGTTCAGGGGGCAGCGAATGAAAAACTGTTTTTT	CSVQGAANEKLFF
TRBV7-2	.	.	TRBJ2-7	TGTGCCAGCAGCTTAGACCGCTCCTACGAGCAGTACTTC	CASSLDRSYEQYF
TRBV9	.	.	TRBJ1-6	TGTGCCAGCAGCGTAGGTCCAGTTAATTCACCCCTCCACTTT	CASSVGPVNSPLHF
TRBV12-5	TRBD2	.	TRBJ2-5	TGTGCTAGTGCCCCGTCGGGGGGAGAGACCCAGTACTTC	CASAPSGGETQYF
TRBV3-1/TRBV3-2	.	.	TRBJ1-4	TGTGCCAGCAGCCAACCCTACACCGGGACTGCACGCAGAAAACTGTTTTTT	CASSQPYTGTARRKLFF
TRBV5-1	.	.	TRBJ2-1	TGCGCCAGCAGCTTGGGCGCGGGGAATGAGCAGTTCTTC	CASSLGAGNEQFF
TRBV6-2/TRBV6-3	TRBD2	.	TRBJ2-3	TGTGCCAGCAGCGGACTAGTTAGGAGCACAGATACGCAGTATTTT	CASSGLVRSTDTQYF
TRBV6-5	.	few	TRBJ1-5	TGTGCCAGCAGGCGCAGGGTGGGTCAGCCCCAGCATTTT	CASRRRVGQPQHF
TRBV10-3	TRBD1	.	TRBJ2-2	TGTGCCATCAGTGAGGGACAGGGTGTTGCTGGGGAGCTGTTTTTT	CAISEGQGVAGELFF
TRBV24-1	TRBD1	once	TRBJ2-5	TGTGCCACTGGACAGGGGGGGGAGACCCAGTACTTC	CATGQGGETQYF
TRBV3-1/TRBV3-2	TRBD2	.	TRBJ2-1	TGTGCCAGCAGCCAGGTCGGGCGGGGGAAAAATGAGCAGTTCTTC	CASSQVGRGKNEQFF
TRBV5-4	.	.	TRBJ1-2	TGTGCCAGCAGCGACCGAACTGGGGATTATGGCTACACCTTC	CASSDRTGDYGYTF
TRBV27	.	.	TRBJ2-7	TGTGCCAGCAGTCCCTACAGGATCCTCTCCTACGAGCAGTACTTC	CASSPYRILSYEQYF
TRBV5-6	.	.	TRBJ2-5	TGTGCCAGCAGCATGACTAGTCCTGAGACCCAGTACTTC	CASSMTSPETQYF
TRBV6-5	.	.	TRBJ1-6	TGTGCCAGCAGTTATCGGCTTAGGGGTCTCTCACCCCTCCACTTT	CASSYRLRGLSPLHF
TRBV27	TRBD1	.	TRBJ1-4	TGTGCCAGCAGTTTCAGGCAGGGGGCCGGTAATGAAAAACTGTTTTTT	CASSFRQGAGNEKLFF
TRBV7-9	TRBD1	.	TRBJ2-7	TGTGCCAGCAGCTCGACCGGGACAGTCTACGAGCAGTACTTC	CASSSTGTVYEQYF
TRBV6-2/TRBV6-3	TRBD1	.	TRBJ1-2	TGTGCCAGCAGTTTCCCCGTCCGACAGGGGAATGGCTACACCTTC	CASSFPVRQGNGYTF
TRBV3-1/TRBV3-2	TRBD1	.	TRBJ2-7	TGTGCCAGCAGCCGGACAGGATCAGACGAGCAGTACTTC	CASSRTGSDEQYF
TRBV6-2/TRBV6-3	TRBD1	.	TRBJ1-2	TGTGCCAGCAGTTACTCAGAACAGGGGGACTACACCTTC	CASSYSEQGDYTF
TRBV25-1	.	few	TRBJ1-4	TGTGCCAGCAGTGAATATAGGGTCGAAAAACTGTTTTTT	CASSEYRVEKLFF
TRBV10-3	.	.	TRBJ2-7	TGTGCCATCAGTGAGGCTGGAGGGGCCTACGAGCAGTACTTC	CAISEAGGAYEQYF
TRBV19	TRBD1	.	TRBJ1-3	TGTGCCAGTAGCAACACTTGGACAGGGGCTGGAAACACCATATATTTT	CASSNTWTGAGNTIYF
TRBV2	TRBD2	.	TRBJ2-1	TGTGCCAGCAGTCTGGCGGGGGTGCGGCAGTTCTTC	CASSLAGVRQFF
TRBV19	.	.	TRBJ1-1	TGTGCCAGTAGACCAACCGGCAAGGTGATGAACACTGAAGCTTTCTTT	CASRPTGKVMNTEAFF
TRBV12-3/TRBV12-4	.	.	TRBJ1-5	TGTGCCAGCAGGGAGGGCGAGCATCAGCCCCAGCATTTT	CASREGEHQPQHF
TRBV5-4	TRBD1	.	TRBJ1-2	TGTGCCAGCAGCAGTTGGACAGGGGATGGCTACACCTTC	CASSSWTGDGYTF
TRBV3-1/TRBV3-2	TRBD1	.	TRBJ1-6	TGTGCCAGCAGCCAAGATGGGACAGGGGAGGCTTCACCCCTCCACTTT	CASSQDGTGEASPLHF
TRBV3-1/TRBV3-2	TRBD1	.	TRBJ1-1	TGTGCCAGCAGCCAACGCGACAGGGTCACTGAAGCTTTCTTT	CASSQRDRVTEAFF
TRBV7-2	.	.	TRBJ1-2	TGTGCCAGCAGCTTATCTCTCTCCCGGAGTATCGGCTACACCTTC	CASSLSLSRSIGYTF
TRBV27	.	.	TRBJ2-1	TGTGCCAGCAGTTTATCCCTCTTCGGCAGTCTTTACAATGAGCAGTTCTTC	CASSLSLFGSLYNEQFF
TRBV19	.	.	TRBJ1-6	TGTGCCAGTAGCACTACTCCGGGGAATTCACCCCTCCACTTT	CASSTTPGNSPLHF
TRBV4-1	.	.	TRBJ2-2	TGCGCCAGCAGCCAGATGGGGAGGACGAACACCGGGGAGCTGTTTTTT	CASSQMGRTNTGELFF
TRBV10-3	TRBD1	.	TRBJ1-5	TGTGCCATCAGTGCCAGGGACAGGAATCAGCCCCAGCATTTT	CAISARDRNQPQHF